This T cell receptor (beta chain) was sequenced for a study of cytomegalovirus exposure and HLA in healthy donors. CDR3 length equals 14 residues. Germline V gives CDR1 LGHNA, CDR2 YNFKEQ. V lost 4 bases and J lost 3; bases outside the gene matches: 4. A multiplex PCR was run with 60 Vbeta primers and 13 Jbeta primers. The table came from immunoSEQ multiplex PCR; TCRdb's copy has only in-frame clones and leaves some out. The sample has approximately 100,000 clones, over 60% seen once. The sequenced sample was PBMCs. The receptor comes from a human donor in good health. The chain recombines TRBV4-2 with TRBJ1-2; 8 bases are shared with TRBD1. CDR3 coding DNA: TGTGCCAGCAGCCCCGCACAGGGGGACTATGGCTACACCTTC. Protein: CASSPAQGDYGYTF.